The 3 T cell receptor beta chains below were found in one sample sequenced in a study of T cell responses to AZD1222 COVID-19 vaccine. Only in-frame clones appear in the TCRdb table, and some are missing; sequencing was by immunoSEQ multiplex PCR. The sample consists of 75,000 to 85,000 clones, 90% of them appearing once. This material consisted of peripheral blood, taken on day 0 of AZD1222 vaccination. These receptors came from an adult in good health.

CDR3 amino acids: CASSVTSGSGEAFF. CDR3 DNA: TGTGCCAGCAGCGTAACCTCGGGGTCGGGTGAAGCTTTCTTT. The rearrangement links TRBV9 to TRBJ1-1; D is ambiguous. Germline CDR1 is SGDLS and CDR2 is YYNGEE. V was pared by 1 base and J by 7 bases, with 14 bases between. The CDR3 is made up of 14 amino acids.

The genes are TRBV27 and TRBJ1-3; D ambiguous. The CDR3 contains 16 residues. V gave up 5 bases and J gave up 0 bases, with 14 bases separating them. Per the germline V gene, CDR1 is MNHEY and CDR2 is SMNVEV (reference sequence). The DNA for the CDR3 is TGTGCCAGCAGTACCCGAGGGCGGAGCTCTGGAAACACCATATATTTT. It translates to CASSTRGRSSGNTIYF.

The chain employs TRBV11-1 and TRBJ1-2, with TRBD1 identical over 9 bases. V gave up 5 bases and J gave up 4 bases; unmatched junction bases: 5. CDR3 length equals 14 residues. The germline CDR1 and CDR2 sequences are SGHAT and FQDESV (reference sequence). CDR3 DNA sequence: TGTGCCAGCAGCCACAGGGGGCGCCCCTATGGCTACACCTTC. This translates into CASSHRGRPYGYTF.